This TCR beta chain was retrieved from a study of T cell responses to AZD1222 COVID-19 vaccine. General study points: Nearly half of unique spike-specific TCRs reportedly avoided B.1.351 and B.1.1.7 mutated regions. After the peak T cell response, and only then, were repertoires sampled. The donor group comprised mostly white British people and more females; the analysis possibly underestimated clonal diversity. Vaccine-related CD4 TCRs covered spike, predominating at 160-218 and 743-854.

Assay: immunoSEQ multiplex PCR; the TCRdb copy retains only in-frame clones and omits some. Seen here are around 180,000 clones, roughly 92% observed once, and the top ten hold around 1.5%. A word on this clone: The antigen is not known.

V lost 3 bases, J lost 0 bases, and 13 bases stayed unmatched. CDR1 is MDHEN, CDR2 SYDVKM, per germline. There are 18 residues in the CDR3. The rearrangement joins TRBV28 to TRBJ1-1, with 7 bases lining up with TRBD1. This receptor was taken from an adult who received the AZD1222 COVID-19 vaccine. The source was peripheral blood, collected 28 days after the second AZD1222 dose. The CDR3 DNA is TGTGCCAGCAGTTTTGGTCTTCGGAGGGGGCTGCTGAACACTGAAGCTTTCTTT. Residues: CASSFGLRRGLLNTEAFF. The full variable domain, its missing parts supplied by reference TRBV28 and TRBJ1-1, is DVKVTQSSRYLVKRTGEKVFLECVQDMDHENMFWYRQDPGLGLRLIYFSYDVKMKEKGDIPEGYSVSREKKERFSLILESASTNQTSMYLCASSFGLRRGLLNTEAFFGQGTRLTVV.